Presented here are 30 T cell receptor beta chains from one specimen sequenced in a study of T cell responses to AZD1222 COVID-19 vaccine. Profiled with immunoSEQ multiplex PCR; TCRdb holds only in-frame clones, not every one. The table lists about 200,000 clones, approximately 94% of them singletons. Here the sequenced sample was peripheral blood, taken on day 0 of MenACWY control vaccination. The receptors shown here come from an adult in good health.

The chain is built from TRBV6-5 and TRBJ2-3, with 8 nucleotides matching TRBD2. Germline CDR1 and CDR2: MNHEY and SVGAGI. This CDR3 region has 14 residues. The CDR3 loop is CAALGRGVPDTQYF. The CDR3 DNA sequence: TGTGCTGCTCTCGGGCGGGGGGTCCCAGATACGCAGTATTTT.

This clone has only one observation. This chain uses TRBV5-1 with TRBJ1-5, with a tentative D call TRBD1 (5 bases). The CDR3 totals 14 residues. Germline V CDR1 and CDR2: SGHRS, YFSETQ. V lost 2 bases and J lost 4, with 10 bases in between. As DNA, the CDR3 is TGCGCCAGCAGCTTAGGGACCCTTAATCAGCCCCAGCATTTT. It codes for CASSLGTLNQPQHF.

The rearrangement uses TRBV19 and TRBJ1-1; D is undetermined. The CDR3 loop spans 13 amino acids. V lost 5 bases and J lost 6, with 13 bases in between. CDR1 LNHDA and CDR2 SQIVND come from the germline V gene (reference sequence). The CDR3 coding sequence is TGTGCCAGTAGTCCCACGATGAGTGCTGAAGCTTTCTTT. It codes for CASSPTMSAEAFF.

The CDR3 is CASSLALTAGGLDTQYF. As DNA, the CDR3 is TGTGCCAGCAGCTTAGCGCTAACAGCGGGGGGGCTGGATACGCAGTATTTT. The chain employs TRBV7-2 and TRBJ2-3, with 10 bases identical to TRBD2. CDR1 and CDR2 (germline): SGHTA, FQGNSA. This CDR3 is built from 17 residues. The V and J ends lost 0 bases and 6 bases, in that order; junction bases with no gene match: 9.

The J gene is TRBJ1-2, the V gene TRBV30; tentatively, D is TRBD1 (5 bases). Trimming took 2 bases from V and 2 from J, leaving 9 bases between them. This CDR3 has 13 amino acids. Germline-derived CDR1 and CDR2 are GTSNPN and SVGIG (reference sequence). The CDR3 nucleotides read TGTGCCTGGAGTTCAGGGAAGAACTATGGCTACACCTTC. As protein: CAWSSGKNYGYTF. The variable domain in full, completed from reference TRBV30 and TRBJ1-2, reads SQTIHQWPATLVQPVGSPLSLECTVEGTSNPNLYWYRQAAGRGLQLLFYSVGIGQISSEVPQNLSASRPQDRQFILSSKKLLLSDSGFYLCAWSSGKNYGYTFGSGTRLTVV.

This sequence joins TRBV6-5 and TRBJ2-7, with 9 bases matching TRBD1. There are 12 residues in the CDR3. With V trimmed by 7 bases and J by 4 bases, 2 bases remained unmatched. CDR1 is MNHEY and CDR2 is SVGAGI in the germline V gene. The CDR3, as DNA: TGTGCCAGCACGGGACAGGGTTACGAGCAGTACTTC. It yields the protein CASTGQGYEQYF.

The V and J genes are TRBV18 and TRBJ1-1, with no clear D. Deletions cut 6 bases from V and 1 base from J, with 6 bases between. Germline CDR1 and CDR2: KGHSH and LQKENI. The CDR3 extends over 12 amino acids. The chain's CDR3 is CASSLQNTEAFF. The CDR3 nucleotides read TGTGCCAGCTCCCTACAGAACACTGAAGCTTTCTTT.

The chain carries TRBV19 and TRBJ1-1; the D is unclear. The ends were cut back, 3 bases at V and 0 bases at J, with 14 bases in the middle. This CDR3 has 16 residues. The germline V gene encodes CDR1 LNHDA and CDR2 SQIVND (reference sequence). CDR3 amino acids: CASSMVGRRMNTEAFF. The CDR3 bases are TGTGCCAGTAGTATGGTCGGGAGGCGAATGAACACTGAAGCTTTCTTT.

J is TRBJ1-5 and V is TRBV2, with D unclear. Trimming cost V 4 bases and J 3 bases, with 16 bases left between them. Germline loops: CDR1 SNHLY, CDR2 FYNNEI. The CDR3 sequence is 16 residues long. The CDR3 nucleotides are TGTGCCAGCAGTGGAAACGGGAAGACACTCAATCAGCCCCAGCATTTT. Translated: CASSGNGKTLNQPQHF.

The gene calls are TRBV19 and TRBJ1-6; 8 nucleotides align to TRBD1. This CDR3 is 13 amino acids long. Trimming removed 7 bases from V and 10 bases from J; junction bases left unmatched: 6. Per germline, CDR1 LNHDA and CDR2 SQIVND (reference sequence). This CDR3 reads CASKTGVDSPLHF. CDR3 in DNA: TGTGCCAGTAAGACAGGGGTTGACTCACCCCTCCACTTT.

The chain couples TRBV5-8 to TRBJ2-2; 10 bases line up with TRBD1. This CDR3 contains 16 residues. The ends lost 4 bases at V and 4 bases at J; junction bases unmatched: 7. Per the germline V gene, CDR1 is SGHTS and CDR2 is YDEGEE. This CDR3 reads CASSLSGTGVTGELFF. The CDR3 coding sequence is TGTGCCAGCAGCCTGTCCGGGACAGGGGTCACCGGGGAGCTGTTTTTT.

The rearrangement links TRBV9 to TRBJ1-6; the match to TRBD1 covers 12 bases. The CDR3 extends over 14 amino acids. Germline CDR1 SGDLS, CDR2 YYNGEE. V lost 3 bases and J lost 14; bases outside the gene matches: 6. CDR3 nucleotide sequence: TGTGCCAGCAGCGCGGGACAGGGGGCTGGAGCCCTCCACTTT. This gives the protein CASSAGQGAGALHF.

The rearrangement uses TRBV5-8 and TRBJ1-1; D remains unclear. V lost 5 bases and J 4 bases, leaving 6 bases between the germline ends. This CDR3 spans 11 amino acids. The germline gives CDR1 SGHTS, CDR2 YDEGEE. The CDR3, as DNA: TGTGCCAGCAGAAGGGTCACTGAAGCTTTCTTT. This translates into CASRRVTEAFF.

The CDR3 DNA reads TGCGCCAGCAGCCCTGACGGTACTGAAGCTTTCTTT. Residues: CASSPDGTEAFF. The chain uses TRBV5-1 and TRBJ1-1; the D is unclear. This CDR3 contains 12 residues. V lost 4 bases and J lost 5, with 9 bases in between. The germline V gene encodes CDR1 SGHRS and CDR2 YFSETQ.

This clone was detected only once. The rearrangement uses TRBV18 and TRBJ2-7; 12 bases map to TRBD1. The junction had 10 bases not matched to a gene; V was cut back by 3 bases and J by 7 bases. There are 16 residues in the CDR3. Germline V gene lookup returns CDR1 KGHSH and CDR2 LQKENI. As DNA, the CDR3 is TGTGCCAGCTCACCTGGGACAGGGGGCCCCTTAGGTGAGCAGTACTTC. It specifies CASSPGTGGPLGEQYF.

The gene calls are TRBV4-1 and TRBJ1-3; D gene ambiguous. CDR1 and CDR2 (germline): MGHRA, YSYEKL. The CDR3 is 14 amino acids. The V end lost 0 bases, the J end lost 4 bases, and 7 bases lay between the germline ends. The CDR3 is CASSQDPEGNTIYF. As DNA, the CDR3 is TGCGCCAGCAGCCAAGATCCAGAAGGAAACACCATATATTTT.

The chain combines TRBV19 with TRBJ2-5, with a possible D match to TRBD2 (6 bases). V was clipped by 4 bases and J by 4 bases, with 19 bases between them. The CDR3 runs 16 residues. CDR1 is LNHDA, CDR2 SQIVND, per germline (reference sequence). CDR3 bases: TGTGCCAGTAGTAGCCCCCCGGGGAGGAGAGGAGAGACCCAGTACTTC. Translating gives CASSSPPGRRGETQYF. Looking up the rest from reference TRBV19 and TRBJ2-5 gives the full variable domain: DGGITQSPKYLFRKEGQNVTLSCEQNLNHDAMYWYRQDPGQGLRLIYYSQIVNDFQKGDIAEGYSVSREKKESFPLTVTSAQKNPTAFYLCASSSPPGRRGETQYFGPGTRLLVL.

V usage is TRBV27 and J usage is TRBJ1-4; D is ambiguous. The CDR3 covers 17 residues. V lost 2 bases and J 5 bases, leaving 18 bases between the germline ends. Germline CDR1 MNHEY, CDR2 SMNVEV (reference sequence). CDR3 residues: CASSLLGWGRPNEKLFF. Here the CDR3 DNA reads TGTGCCAGCAGTTTACTGGGGTGGGGAAGACCCAATGAAAAACTGTTTTTT.

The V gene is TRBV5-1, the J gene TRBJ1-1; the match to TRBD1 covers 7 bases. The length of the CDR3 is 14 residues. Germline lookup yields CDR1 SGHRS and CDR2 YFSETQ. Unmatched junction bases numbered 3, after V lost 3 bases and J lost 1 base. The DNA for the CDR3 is TGCGCCAGCAGCTCGGGACAGCAGAACACTGAAGCTTTCTTT. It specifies CASSSGQQNTEAFF.

In DNA, the CDR3 is TGCGCCAGCAGCGGCGGGACAGGGGGCTACAATGAGCAGTTCTTC. This encodes CASSGGTGGYNEQFF. The chain uses TRBV5-1 and TRBJ2-1; 11 positions match TRBD1. V was pared by 4 bases and J by 3 bases, with 3 bases of the junction left unmatched. Germline V CDR1 and CDR2: SGHRS, YFSETQ. This CDR3 is 15 amino acids long.

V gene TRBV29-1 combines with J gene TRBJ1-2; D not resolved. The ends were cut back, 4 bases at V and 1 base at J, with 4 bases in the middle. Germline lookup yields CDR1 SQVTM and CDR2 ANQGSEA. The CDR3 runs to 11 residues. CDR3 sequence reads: CSVAFNYGYTF. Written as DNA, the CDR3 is TGCAGCGTTGCTTTTAACTATGGCTACACCTTC.

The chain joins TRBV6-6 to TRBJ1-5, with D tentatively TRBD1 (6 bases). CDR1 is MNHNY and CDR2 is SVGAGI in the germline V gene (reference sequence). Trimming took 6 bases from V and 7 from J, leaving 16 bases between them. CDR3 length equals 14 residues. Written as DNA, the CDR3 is TGTGCCAGCAGGACGGATACCAGGGGACAGCCCCAGCATTTT. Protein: CASRTDTRGQPQHF.

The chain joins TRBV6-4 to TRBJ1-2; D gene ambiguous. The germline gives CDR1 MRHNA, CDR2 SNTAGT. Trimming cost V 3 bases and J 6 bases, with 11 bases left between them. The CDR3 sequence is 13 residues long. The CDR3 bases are TGTGCCAGCAGTGAGGGATTCGGCGATGGCTACACCTTC. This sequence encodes CASSEGFGDGYTF.

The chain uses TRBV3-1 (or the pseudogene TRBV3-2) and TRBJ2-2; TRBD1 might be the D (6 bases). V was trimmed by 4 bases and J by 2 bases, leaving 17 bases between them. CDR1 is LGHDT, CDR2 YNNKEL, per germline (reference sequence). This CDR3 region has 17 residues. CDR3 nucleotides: TGTGCCAGCAGCCGGGGTCCCACAGGGCGCAACACCGGGGAGCTGTTTTTT. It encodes CASSRGPTGRNTGELFF.

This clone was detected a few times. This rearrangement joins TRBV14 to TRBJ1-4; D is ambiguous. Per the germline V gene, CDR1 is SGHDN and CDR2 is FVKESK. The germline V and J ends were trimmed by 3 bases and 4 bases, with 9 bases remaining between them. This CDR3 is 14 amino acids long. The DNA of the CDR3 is TGTGCCAGCAGCCACGGAAGAATTAATGAAAAACTGTTTTTT. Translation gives CASSHGRINEKLFF.

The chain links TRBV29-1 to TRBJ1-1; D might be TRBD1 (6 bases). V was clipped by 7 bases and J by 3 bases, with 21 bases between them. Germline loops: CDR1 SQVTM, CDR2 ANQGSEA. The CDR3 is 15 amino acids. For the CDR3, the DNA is TGCAGCGCCCGACCTTCGAGGGGGGTTCACACTGAAGCTTTCTTT. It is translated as CSARPSRGVHTEAFF.

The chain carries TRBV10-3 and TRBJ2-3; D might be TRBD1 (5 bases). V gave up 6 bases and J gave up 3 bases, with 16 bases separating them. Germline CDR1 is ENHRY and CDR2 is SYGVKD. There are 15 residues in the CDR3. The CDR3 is CAIRAGLGVTDTQYF. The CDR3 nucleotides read TGTGCCATCAGAGCCGGGCTAGGGGTTACAGATACGCAGTATTTT.

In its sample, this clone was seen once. The CDR3 region is CASRDRASGGNEQFF. In nucleotides, the CDR3 is TGTGCCAGCAGGGACCGGGCTAGCGGGGGGAATGAGCAGTTCTTC. The rearrangement links TRBV6-6 to TRBJ2-1; the match to TRBD2 covers 11 bases. V trimming: 6 bases; J trimming: 7 bases; junction bases outside the gene matches: 8. Germline V lookup: CDR1 MNHNY, CDR2 SVGAGI (reference sequence). There are 15 residues in the CDR3.

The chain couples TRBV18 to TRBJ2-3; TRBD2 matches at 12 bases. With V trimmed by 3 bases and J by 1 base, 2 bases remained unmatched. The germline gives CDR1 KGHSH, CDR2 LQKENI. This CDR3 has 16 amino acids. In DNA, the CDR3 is TGTGCCAGCTCACCGGGACTAGCGGGTGGCACAGATACGCAGTATTTT. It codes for CASSPGLAGGTDTQYF.

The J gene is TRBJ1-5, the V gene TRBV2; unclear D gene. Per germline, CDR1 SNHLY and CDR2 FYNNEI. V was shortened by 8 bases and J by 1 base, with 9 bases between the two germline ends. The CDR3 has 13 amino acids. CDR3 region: CASHWSSNQPQHF. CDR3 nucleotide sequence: TGTGCCAGCCATTGGTCGAGCAATCAGCCCCAGCATTTT.